One and the same sample provided the 12 T cell receptor beta chains below, sequenced in a study of T cells after yellow fever vaccination (dated by TCRdb to between 2019 and 2020). This specimen's treatment or condition label, per the study, means: live attenuated yellow fever vaccine strain. Library construction relied on 5' RACE. The sequencing machine was an Illumina HiSeq 2500. TCRdb reprocessed the public reads (quality trimming at Q25 with fastp, clone calling with MiXCR) and kept in-frame beta chains. Identical CDR3 protein sequences are pooled into one entry, listed with their most common genes and DNA. Here the sample has some 350,000 distinct CDR3 sequences; about 9.5% occur a single time. More than 15% of the sample belongs to the ten largest clones. The specimen was PBMCs, collected on the day of the first yellow fever vaccination. These receptor sequences come from a man between 18 and 35 years old who received the YFV17D yellow fever vaccine.

The chain carries TRBV12-3 or TRBV12-4 and TRBJ1-1; TRBD1 might be the D (6 bases). Between the trimmed V and J ends, which lost 7 bases and 1 base, there was a span of 19 bases. The CDR3 extends over 16 amino acids. CDR3 protein: CASNPGGARKNTEAFF. CDR3 nucleotides: TGTGCCAGCAATCCGGGGGGGGCCAGGAAGAACACTGAAGCTTTCTTT.

The CDR3 DNA sequence: TGTGCCACCAGCAGAGGGTTTAACAGGAGGAACACTGAAGCTTTCTTT. Translating it yields CATSRGFNRRNTEAFF. The genes are TRBV15 and TRBJ1-1; possibly TRBD1 for D (5 bases). Germline CDR1 LNHNV, CDR2 YYDKDF (reference sequence). The CDR3 sequence is 16 residues long. Between the trimmed V and J ends, which lost 1 base and 1 base, there was a span of 13 bases. The complete variable domain, with remaining parts taken from reference TRBV15 and TRBJ1-1, reads DAMVIQNPRYQVTQFGKPVTLSCSQTLNHNVMYWYQQKSSQAPKLLFHYYDKDFNNEADTPDNFQSRRPNTSFCFLDIRSPGLGDTAMYLCATSRGFNRRNTEAFFGQGTRLTVV.

This clonotype was seen only a few times. The chain joins TRBV4-3 to TRBJ1-1; D might be TRBD1 (5 bases). Trimming removed 1 base from V and 5 bases from J, with 11 bases in between. This CDR3 contains 14 residues. Germline V gene lookup returns CDR1 LGHNA and CDR2 YSLEER. CDR3 coding DNA: TGCGCCAGCAGCCAAGTGGGGGGGGAGACTGAAGCTTTCTTT. It yields the protein CASSQVGGETEAFF.

The gene calls are TRBV21-1 and TRBJ2-2; the table's D call, TRBD1, has no DNA check behind it. TRBV21-1 is flagged as a pseudogene. There are 18 residues in the CDR3. The CDR3: CASSKAGHSAKTTGELFF. The CDR3, as DNA: TGTGCCAGCAGCAAAGCCGGACACTCGGCGAAAACCACCGGGGAGCTGTTTTTT.

The chain has TRBV5-1 and TRBJ2-7; D is uncertain. The CDR3 consists of 14 residues. The germline V gene encodes CDR1 SGHRS and CDR2 YFSETQ. V was cut by 0 bases and J by 1 base, with 8 bases left in between. The CDR3 bases are TGCGCCAGCAGCTTGGCCGGGCGTTCCTACGAGCAGTACTTC. Amino acids: CASSLAGRSYEQYF.

This clonotype was counted only a few times. V and J are TRBV6-1 and TRBJ2-7, with 8 bases aligning to TRBD2. This CDR3 contains 14 residues. After removal of 6 bases from V and 1 base from J, the junction contained 5 bases not matched to a gene. The germline V gene has CDR1 MNHNS and CDR2 SASEGT. Written as DNA, the CDR3 is TGTGCCAGCAGCCCCGGGGGGGCATCCTACGAGCAGTACGTC. Protein product: CASSPGGASYEQYV.

The gene calls are TRBV7-2 and TRBJ2-7, with D unresolved. Germline CDR1 is SGHTA and CDR2 is FQGNSA. Between the trimmed V and J ends, which lost 4 bases and 3 bases, there was a span of 16 bases. CDR3 length equals 15 residues. The CDR3 loop reads CASSSGLAPFYEQYF. The CDR3 nucleotides read TGTGCCAGCAGCTCCGGCCTGGCCCCATTCTACGAGCAGTACTTC. Complete variable domain (other parts from reference TRBV7-2 and TRBJ2-7): GAGVSQSPSNKVTEKGKDVELRCDPISGHTALYWYRQSLGQGLEFLIYFQGNSAPDKSGLPSDRFSAERTGGSVSTLTIQRTQQEDSAVYLCASSSGLAPFYEQYFGPGTRLTVT.

This clonotype was picked up many times. This chain links TRBV20-1 with TRBJ1-6, with 9 bases matching TRBD1. The V gene end was trimmed by 1 base and the J gene end by 8 bases; junction bases not matched to a gene: 6. CDR3 size: 15 residues. Germline V gives CDR1 DFQATT, CDR2 SNEGSKA (reference sequence). CDR3 nucleotide sequence: TGCAGTGCTAGAGCGGGACAGGGTTTCGATTCACCCCTCCACTTT. It specifies CSARAGQGFDSPLHF.

The chain couples TRBV15 to TRBJ1-1; 7 positions agree with TRBD1. With V trimmed by 1 base and J by 0 bases, 5 bases remained unmatched. This CDR3 is built from 16 residues. The V gene's germline CDR1 is LNHNV and CDR2 YYDKDF (reference sequence). The CDR3 DNA reads as TGTGCCACCAGCAGAGGGGACAGCTCGATGAACACTGAAGCTTTCTTT. It translates to CATSRGDSSMNTEAFF.

In its sample, this clonotype was seen a few times. The V gene is TRBV3-1, the J gene TRBJ2-1, with TRBD1 matching 9 bases. J was trimmed by 2 bases and V by 3 bases; bases with no gene match: 8. This CDR3 has 17 amino acids. Germline V lookup: CDR1 LGHDT, CDR2 YNNKEL (reference sequence). The CDR3 loop is CASSHPSGTGTYNEQFF. In nucleotides, the CDR3 is TGTGCCAGCAGCCACCCATCCGGGACAGGGACCTACAATGAGCAGTTCTTC.

The sample holds a few counts of this clonotype. As DNA, the CDR3 is TGTGCCAGCAGTTACGACCCTTTCAGCAGGGGTGGATATTCCTACGAGCAGTACGTC. Translated: CASSYDPFSRGGYSYEQYV. The chain links TRBV6-2 or TRBV6-3 to TRBJ2-7; the D gene is possibly TRBD1 (6 bases). The CDR3 is 19 residues long. The germline V gene encodes CDR1 MNHEY and CDR2 SVGEGT. Trimming removed 2 bases from V and 1 base from J, with 24 bases in between.

This clonotype was picked up a small number of times. The chain has TRBV5-6 and TRBJ2-1; no firm D call. The germline CDR1 and CDR2 sequences are SGHDT and YYEEEE. V was shortened by 5 bases and J by 5 bases, with 11 bases between the two germline ends. The CDR3 contains 13 residues. The CDR3 bases are TGTGCCAGCAGTTCTCGACGAAACAATGAGCAGTTCTTC. Residues: CASSSRRNNEQFF.